The 15 T cell receptor beta chains in this list originate from one sample, sequenced in a study of T cell responses to AZD1222 COVID-19 vaccine. Sequencing used immunoSEQ multiplex PCR; TCRdb keeps in-frame clones, though not all of them. The sample records tens of thousands of clones, about 92% being singletons. The sequences come from peripheral blood, collected 28 days after the second AZD1222 dose. These receptors all come from an adult who received the AZD1222 COVID-19 vaccine.

A word on this clone: Because the CDR3's place on the DNA is in doubt, the DNA is left out and the CDR3 is given as listed by TCRdb. The chain recombines TRBV6-2 or TRBV6-3 with TRBJ2-5. The V gene's germline CDR1 is MNHEY and CDR2 SVGEGT. The CDR3 region is 13 residues in length, termini included. The CDR3 here is CASSSSGPETQYF.

The V call is TRBV24-1, the J call TRBJ2-7, with D tentatively TRBD2 (5 bases). CDR1 KGHDR and CDR2 SFDVKD come from the germline V gene. This CDR3 is 11 amino acids long. The germline V and J ends were trimmed by 9 bases and 6 bases, with 11 bases remaining between them. CDR3 loop: CATGGGGEQYF. The CDR3 coding sequence is TGTGCCACCGGAGGAGGCGGCGAGCAGTACTTC.

This rearrangement joins TRBV11-2 to TRBJ1-1, with D unclear. With 1 base removed from V and 5 bases from J, the gap between germline ends came to 11 bases. This CDR3 region has 14 residues. Germline V CDR1 and CDR2: SGHAT, FQNNGV. CDR3 protein: CASSLGGSLTEAFF. The DNA for the CDR3 is TGTGCCAGCAGCTTAGGGGGATCGTTAACTGAAGCTTTCTTT. Looking up the rest from reference TRBV11-2 and TRBJ1-1 gives the full variable domain: EAGVAQSPRYKIIEKRQSVAFWCNPISGHATLYWYQQILGQGPKLLIQFQNNGVVDDSQLPKDRFSAERLKGVDSTLKIQPAKLEDSAVYLCASSLGGSLTEAFFGQGTRLTVV.

Comments on this clone: Other DNA variants within this sample encode the same CDR3. The chain combines TRBV5-1 with TRBJ2-2; 11 positions match TRBD1. Trimming cost V 4 bases and J 6 bases; bases outside gene matches: 8. CDR3 size: 16 residues. CDR1 SGHRS and CDR2 YFSETQ come from the germline V gene. CDR3 sequence: CASSGGTGGSAGELFF. The CDR3 DNA is TGCGCCAGCAGCGGAGGGACAGGGGGTAGCGCCGGGGAGCTGTTTTTT.

The chain employs TRBV7-8 and TRBJ2-7; no clear D gene. Trimming removed 5 bases at V and 3 bases at J, with 8 bases between. This CDR3 has 12 residues. In germline, CDR1 is SGHVS, CDR2 FQNEAQ. Written as DNA, the CDR3 is TGTGCCAGCAGCCCTAGGGTCTACGAGCAGTACGTC. It yields the protein CASSPRVYEQYV.

The chain recombines TRBV6-2 or TRBV6-3 with TRBJ2-3; D possibly uses TRBD1 or TRBD2 (5 bases each). V lost 2 bases and J 2 bases, leaving 14 bases between the germline ends. The CDR3 has 16 amino acids. Germline CDR1 is MNHEY and CDR2 is SVGEGT. The CDR3 nucleotides read TGTGCCAGCAGTTACCCTGCGGGTGGGGCCACAGATACGCAGTATTTT. Protein: CASSYPAGGATDTQYF.

The V call is TRBV11-1, the J call TRBJ1-1; 7 bases line up with TRBD1. Trimming took 7 bases from V and 2 from J; bases not matched to a gene: 7. The V gene's germline CDR1 is SGHAT and CDR2 FQDESV (reference sequence). The CDR3 has 14 residues. In DNA form, the CDR3 reads TGTGCCAGCACCGACAGGGCTGGTAACACTGAAGCTTTCTTT. This codes for CASTDRAGNTEAFF. Drawing the rest from reference TRBV11-1 and TRBJ1-1, the complete variable domain is EAEVAQSPRYKITEKSQAVAFWCDPISGHATLYWYRQILGQGPELLVQFQDESVVDDSQLPKDRFSAERLKGVDSTLKIQPAELGDSAMYLCASTDRAGNTEAFFGQGTRLTVV.

This clone has only a few counts. V is TRBV4-3 and J is TRBJ2-1; the D gene is possibly TRBD1 (5 bases). V was clipped by 0 bases and J by 4 bases, with 10 bases between them. Germline V gives CDR1 LGHNA, CDR2 YSLEER. The CDR3 is 15 residues long. CDR3 sequence (DNA): TGCGCCAGCAGCCAAGAAGGACACCGTTACAATGAGCAGTTCTTC. It is translated as CASSQEGHRYNEQFF.

The CDR3 here is CASSPGQGLVSEKLFF. For the CDR3, the DNA is TGTGCCAGCAGCCCGGGACAGGGACTGGTGAGTGAAAAACTGTTTTTT. This chain joins TRBV3-1 (or the pseudogene TRBV3-2) and TRBJ1-4; 9 bases map to TRBD1. V lost 4 bases to trimming and J lost 7 bases; unmatched junction nucleotides: 10. The germline gives CDR1 LGHDT, CDR2 YNNKEL (reference sequence). The CDR3 extends over 16 amino acids.

The chain employs TRBV3-1 (or the pseudogene TRBV3-2) and TRBJ1-5; the D is unclear. V was cut by 6 bases and J by 2 bases, with 8 bases left in between. The CDR3 is 13 residues long. CDR1 is LGHDT and CDR2 is YNNKEL in the germline V gene (reference sequence). This CDR3 reads CASSRRRNQPQHF. The DNA of the CDR3 is TGTGCCAGCAGTCGACGGCGCAATCAGCCCCAGCATTTT.

This clone was detected once. The CDR3 loop is CASRSRQGSQETQYF. The CDR3 DNA is TGTGCCAGCAGAAGCCGTCAGGGGTCCCAAGAGACCCAGTACTTC. The chain uses TRBV28 and TRBJ2-5; weak D call: TRBD1 (6 bases). This CDR3 contains 15 residues. The germline CDR1 and CDR2 sequences are MDHEN and SYDVKM. V was pared by 6 bases and J by 1 base, with 15 bases between.

The rearrangement uses TRBV23-1 and TRBJ2-7, with 7 bases identical to TRBD2. TRBV23-1 is identified as an open reading frame with a role that is uncertain. The J segment lost 7 bases and the V segment lost 11 bases, leaving 5 bases of the junction unmatched. CDR3 length: 10 amino acids. The CDR3 sequence: CAGEGEEQYV. The CDR3 DNA reads TGCGCCGGGGAGGGTGAAGAGCAGTACGTC.

The rearrangement links TRBV18 to TRBJ1-2; D perhaps matches TRBD1 (5 bases). The CDR3 has 15 residues. V shed 1 base and J shed 8 bases, with 17 bases lying between them. Germline CDR1 is KGHSH and CDR2 is LQKENI. The CDR3 DNA reads as TGTGCCAGCTCACCACTCGGGCCAGGGACTGGGGGCTACACCTTC. Protein sequence: CASSPLGPGTGGYTF.

The chain couples TRBV11-2 to TRBJ2-2; the match to TRBD2 covers 7 bases. J lost 1 base, V lost 1 base, and 3 bases had no gene match. Germline V gene data show CDR1 as SGHAT and CDR2 as FQNNGV. This CDR3 is built from 16 residues. The CDR3 loop is CASSLGLAGNTGELFF. The DNA for the CDR3 is TGTGCCAGCAGCTTAGGGTTAGCGGGGAACACCGGGGAGCTGTTTTTT.

V usage is TRBV7-6 and J usage is TRBJ2-2; TRBD2 matches at 8 bases. CDR1 and CDR2 (germline): SGHVS, FNYEAQ. The CDR3 length is 17 residues. V lost 5 bases to trimming and J lost 4 bases; unmatched junction nucleotides: 12. The CDR3 is CASSNRPGGPGTGELFF. CDR3 sequence (DNA): TGTGCCAGCAGCAACAGACCGGGGGGGCCGGGCACCGGGGAGCTGTTTTTT.